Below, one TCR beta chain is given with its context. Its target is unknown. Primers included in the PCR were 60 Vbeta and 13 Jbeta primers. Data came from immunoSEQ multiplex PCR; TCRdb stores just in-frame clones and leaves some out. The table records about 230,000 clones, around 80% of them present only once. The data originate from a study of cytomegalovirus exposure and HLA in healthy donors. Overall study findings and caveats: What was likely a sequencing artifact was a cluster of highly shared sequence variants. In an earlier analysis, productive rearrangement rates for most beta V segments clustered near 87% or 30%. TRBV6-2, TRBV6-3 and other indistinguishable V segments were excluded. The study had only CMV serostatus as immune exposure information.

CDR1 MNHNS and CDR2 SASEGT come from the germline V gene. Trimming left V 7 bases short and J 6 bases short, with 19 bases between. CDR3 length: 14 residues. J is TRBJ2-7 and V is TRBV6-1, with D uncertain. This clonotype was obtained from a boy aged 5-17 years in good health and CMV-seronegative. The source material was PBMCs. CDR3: CASKNPQRSGEQYF. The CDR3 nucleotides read TGTGCCAGCAAAAATCCTCAGAGGAGTGGCGAGCAGTACTTC.